The source of this TCR beta chain is a study of blood T cell repertoires in COVID-19. Study-wide context: T cells, B-cell-depleted T cells, or PBMCs provided the cDNA or gDNA that served as material.

In the authors' methods: Reference gene primer amplification in the assay estimated nucleated cell counts. Sequencing was performed with immunoSEQ multiplex PCR; in TCRdb, only in-frame clones are kept and a portion is missing. V and J calls and clone size come straight from that table; D and trimming were deduced from the DNA. Counted here are 150,000 to 200,000 clones, approximately 81% occurring once; the ten biggest clones make up about 3%. The germline V gene has CDR1 LNHDA and CDR2 SQIVND (reference sequence). The CDR3 is 14 amino acids. Trimming shortened V by 5 bases and J by 1 base, and 8 bases separated the two germline ends.

The sequencing input was peripheral blood. The V and J genes are TRBV19 and TRBJ2-2; D gene uncertain. This receptor was taken from a human donor with acute or convalescent COVID-19. The donor label of this sample is uncertain. The CDR3 DNA reads as TGTGCCAGTAGTTTCATGTGGAACACCGGGGAGCTGTTTTTT. Protein sequence: CASSFMWNTGELFF.